In its sample, the clone carrying this T cell receptor beta chain was seen many times. Sample time point: after trial treatment. Treatment in this sample: LDRT plus nivolumab, ipilimumab, low-dose cyclophosphamide and aspirin (RACIN trial). Treatment combined nivolumab, ipilimumab, aspirin, low-dose cyclophosphamide and low-dose radiotherapy in a dose-escalation trial. Advanced solid tumors lacking tumor-infiltrating lymphocytes were present in eligible patients. The sample originates from a study of low-dose radiotherapy and immunotherapy resistance in tumors. The overall study: Intravenous cyclophosphamide 200 mg/m2 was given every two weeks, one day before radiation and immunotherapy.

TRAV- and TRBV-specific primers were used for first-strand cDNA, which covered alpha and beta chains. For amplifying TCRs, the PCR ran for approximately 21 cycles with Phusion, which was used together with a constant-region primer and the adapter on the V primers. TCRdb reprocessed the reads with MiXCR, giving one entry per CDR3 protein. The sample lists some 100,000 distinct CDR3 sequences; less than 25% were seen once. The clonotype comes from a male donor with prostate cancer. This specimen was PBMCs, taken after low-dose radiotherapy plus immunotherapy.

In DNA form, the CDR3 reads TGTGCCAGTAAGAGGGCCCAAGGAGTTCCCCAAGAGACCCAGTACTTC. This gives the protein CASKRAQGVPQETQYF. The chain is built from TRBV19 and TRBJ2-5; D possibly corresponds to TRBD2 (5 bases). The CDR3 has 16 residues. Germline CDR1 and CDR2: LNHDA and SQIVND (reference sequence). With 7 bases removed from V and 1 base from J, the gap between germline ends came to 19 bases. Drawing the rest from reference TRBV19 and TRBJ2-5, the complete variable domain is DGGITQSPKYLFRKEGQNVTLSCEQNLNHDAMYWYRQDPGQGLRLIYYSQIVNDFQKGDIAEGYSVSREKKESFPLTVTSAQKNPTAFYLCASKRAQGVPQETQYFGPGTRLLVL.